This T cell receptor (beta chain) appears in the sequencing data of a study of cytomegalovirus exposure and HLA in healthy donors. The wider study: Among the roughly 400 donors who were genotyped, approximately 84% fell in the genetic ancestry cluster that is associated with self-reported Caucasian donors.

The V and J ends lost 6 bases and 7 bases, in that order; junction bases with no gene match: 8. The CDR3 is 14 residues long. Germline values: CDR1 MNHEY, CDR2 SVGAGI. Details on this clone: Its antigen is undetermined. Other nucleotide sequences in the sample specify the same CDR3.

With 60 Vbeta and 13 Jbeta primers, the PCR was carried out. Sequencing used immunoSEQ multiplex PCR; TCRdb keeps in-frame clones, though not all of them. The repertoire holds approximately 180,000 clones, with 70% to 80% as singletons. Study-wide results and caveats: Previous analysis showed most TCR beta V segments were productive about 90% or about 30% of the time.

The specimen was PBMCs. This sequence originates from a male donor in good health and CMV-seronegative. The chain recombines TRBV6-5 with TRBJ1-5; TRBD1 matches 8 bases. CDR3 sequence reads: CASRRTGNGQPQHF. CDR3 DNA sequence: TGTGCCAGCAGACGGACAGGGAATGGCCAGCCCCAGCATTTT.